Below are 17 T cell receptor beta chains sequenced from a single sample in a study of T cells in Graves' hyperthyroidism and ophthalmopathy. The source material, RNA transcripts, was used to amplify TCR beta CDR3 regions. The HTBI set primed first-round TCR CDR3 RT-PCR. TCRdb re-derived calls from the multiplex PCR reads in MiXCR, one entry per CDR3 protein. The sample includes some 250,000 distinct CDR3 sequences, less than 15% of them seen just once. The sample comprised blood. The receptors stem from a woman aged 40 to 50 with Graves' hyperthyroidism that later progressed to Graves' ophthalmopathy.

This clonotype showed up many times. The chain links TRBV29-1 to TRBJ2-1; D is perhaps TRBD1 or TRBD2 (5 bases each). The CDR3 has 14 residues. Germline lookup yields CDR1 SQVTM and CDR2 ANQGSEA. V lost 0 bases and J lost 5, with 11 bases in between. The CDR3 nucleotides read TGCAGCGTTGAAGATCAATTGGGGGACAATGAGCAGTTCTTC. Its protein is CSVEDQLGDNEQFF.

This clonotype was counted many times. This chain joins TRBV19 and TRBJ2-5; unclear D gene. Germline V lookup: CDR1 LNHDA, CDR2 SQIVND (reference sequence). There are 16 residues in the CDR3. V was trimmed by 4 bases and J by 2 bases, leaving 17 bases between them. The chain's CDR3 is CASSKVGVMGQETQYF. In nucleotides, the CDR3 is TGTGCCAGTAGTAAGGTCGGAGTAATGGGACAAGAGACCCAGTACTTC.

About this clonotype: This sequence may be a read error, since a much larger clone differs from it by one base. This rearrangement joins TRBV9 to TRBJ2-5; a weak D match, TRBD2 (5 bases). CDR1 SGDLS and CDR2 YYNGEE come from the germline V gene. The CDR3 is made up of 13 amino acids. The V and J ends lost 2 bases and 9 bases respectively, with 14 bases between them. CDR3 sequence reads: CASSVGVGESQYF. In DNA, the CDR3 is TGTGCCAGCAGCGTGGGAGTCGGGGAGTCCCAGTACTTC. Combining the CDR3 with reference TRBV9 and TRBJ2-5 gives the whole variable domain DSGVTQTPKHLITATGQRVTLRCSPRSGDLSVYWYQQSLDQGLQFLIQYYNGEERAKGNILERFSAQQFPDLHSELNLSSLELGDSALYFCASSVGVGESQYFGPGTRLLVL.

This clonotype was observed a handful of times. The chain joins TRBV30 to TRBJ2-2; no reliable D call. V lost 4 bases to trimming and J lost 3 bases, with 12 bases between them. The germline gives CDR1 GTSNPN, CDR2 SVGIG (reference sequence). This CDR3 is built from 14 residues. CDR3 bases: TGTGCCTGGAACCCCTCCTCCTACACCGGGGAGCTGTTTTTT. Translation gives CAWNPSSYTGELFF.

This clonotype occurred a few times. The chain employs TRBV18 and TRBJ1-1; TRBD1 agrees at 7 bases. There are 15 residues in the CDR3. V trimming: 6 bases; J trimming: 1 base; junction bases outside the gene matches: 8. Germline V gene lookup returns CDR1 KGHSH and CDR2 LQKENI. CDR3 sequence: CASSMDRTPNTEAFF. The CDR3 coding sequence is TGTGCCAGCTCGATGGACAGGACCCCGAACACTGAAGCTTTCTTT.

This clonotype was counted many times. The rearrangement uses TRBV2 and TRBJ2-2; no reliable D call. V shed 8 bases and J shed 1 base, with 8 bases lying between them. Germline V gene lookup returns CDR1 SNHLY and CDR2 FYNNEI. The CDR3 has 13 residues. CDR3 loop: CASSPVNTGELFF. The CDR3 DNA is TGTGCCAGCTCGCCGGTGAACACCGGGGAGCTGTTTTTT.

The chain recombines TRBV15 with TRBJ2-7; 8 bases are a match to TRBD2. The length of the CDR3 is 17 residues. Germline loops: CDR1 LNHNV, CDR2 YYDKDF (reference sequence). V shed 3 bases, J shed 6 bases, and the junction held 16 bases outside the gene matches. CDR3 in amino acids: CATSRDRGGSGKSEQYF. CDR3 nucleotides: TGTGCCACCAGCAGGGACCGGGGGGGTAGCGGGAAAAGCGAGCAGTACTTC.

This clonotype appeared many times. This chain connects TRBV2 to TRBJ1-1, with D perhaps TRBD1 (6 bases). This CDR3 contains 14 residues. CDR1 is SNHLY, CDR2 FYNNEI, per germline. V gave up 6 bases and J gave up 3 bases, with 14 bases separating them. The CDR3 sequence: CASRKQGLYTEAFF. CDR3 nucleotides: TGTGCCAGCAGGAAACAGGGTTTGTACACTGAAGCTTTCTTT.

This clonotype showed up many times. This chain links TRBV28 with TRBJ2-2; 7 bases align to TRBD2. Germline lookup yields CDR1 MDHEN and CDR2 SYDVKM. This CDR3 is built from 15 residues. With V trimmed by 3 bases and J by 6 bases, 7 bases remained unmatched. DNA for the CDR3: TGTGCCAGCAGTTTCCTCGGACTAGTACCCGGGGAGCTGTTTTTT. Translation gives CASSFLGLVPGELFF.

This clonotype was observed many times. The gene calls are TRBV12-3 or TRBV12-4 and TRBJ2-3; D is uncertain. Trimming shortened V by 6 bases and J by 0 bases, and 19 bases separated the two germline ends. This CDR3 is built from 17 residues. The CDR3 sequence is CASSHISLTSSTDTQYF. CDR3 coding DNA: TGTGCCAGCAGCCATATTTCATTGACTTCTAGCACAGATACGCAGTATTTT.

In regard to this clonotype: A much more abundant neighbour one base away suggests this may be a read error. V is TRBV28 and J is TRBJ2-7; D call uncertain. The germline V gene has CDR1 MDHEN and CDR2 SYDVKM. With 2 bases removed from V and 6 bases from J, the gap between germline ends came to 14 bases. The CDR3 is 14 amino acids. The CDR3 region has the DNA TGTGCCAGCAGTTTACCGACGGGCTTTATCGAGCAGTACTTC. The encoded protein is CASSLPTGFIEQYF.

In its sample, this clonotype was seen many times. The chain links TRBV20-1 to TRBJ2-1; 13 bases line up with TRBD2. The junction had 6 bases not matched to a gene; V was cut back by 4 bases and J by 6 bases. The CDR3 has 15 amino acids. Germline CDR1 is DFQATT and CDR2 is SNEGSKA (reference sequence). The CDR3 nucleotides read TGCAGTGCTACCCGACTAGCGGGAGGCCTCAATGAGCAGTTCTTC. It yields the protein CSATRLAGGLNEQFF.

At least ten counts were recorded for this clonotype. This chain uses TRBV3-1 with TRBJ2-7; D may match TRBD1 or TRBD2 (5 bases each). Looked up from germline, CDR1 is LGHDT and CDR2 is YNNKEL (reference sequence). The germline V and J ends were trimmed by 0 bases and 3 bases, with 15 bases remaining between them. There are 16 residues in the CDR3. For the CDR3, the DNA is TGTGCCAGCAGCCAAGATCTGGGGCTAGCAGTCTACGAGCAGTACTTC. It codes for CASSQDLGLAVYEQYF.

This clonotype showed up many times. The V and J genes are TRBV28 and TRBJ2-1; 15 bases map to TRBD2. With 0 bases clipped from V and 6 bases from J, the junction kept 0 bases outside the gene matches. Germline CDR1 reads MDHEN; CDR2 reads SYDVKM. The CDR3 runs to 16 residues. CDR3 residues: CASSLWGLAGGNEQFF. The CDR3 nucleotides are TGTGCCAGCAGTTTATGGGGACTAGCGGGAGGCAATGAGCAGTTCTTC.

This clonotype was observed at least ten times. CDR3 region: CASSQGTGAETQYF. The CDR3 nucleotides read TGTGCCAGCAGCCAAGGGACAGGGGCTGAGACCCAGTACTTC. This sequence joins TRBV4-2 and TRBJ2-5, with TRBD1 matching over 9 bases. Germline V gene sequence: CDR1 LGHNA, CDR2 YNFKEQ. The CDR3 covers 14 residues. V lost 1 base to trimming and J lost 5 bases; unmatched junction nucleotides: 2.

Ten or more counts support this clonotype. The chain employs TRBV7-9 and TRBJ1-4, with D hard to call. Trimming removed 5 bases at V and 4 bases at J, with 11 bases between. The CDR3 length is 14 residues. The germline V gene has CDR1 SEHNR and CDR2 FQNEAQ (reference sequence). CDR3 coding DNA: TGTGCCAGCAGCCGAGAGGGAGGTAATGAAAAACTGTTTTTT. The encoded protein is CASSREGGNEKLFF. The whole variable domain, filled in from reference TRBV7-9 and TRBJ1-4, reads DTGVSQNPRHKITKRGQNVTFRCDPISEHNRLYWYRQTLGQGPEFLTYFQNEAQLEKSRLLSDRFSAERPKGSFSTLEIQRTEQGDSAMYLCASSREGGNEKLFFGSGTQLSVL.

This clonotype was observed at least ten times. V usage is TRBV9 and J usage is TRBJ2-1; D gene uncertain. Deletions cut 3 bases from V and 8 bases from J, with 9 bases between. Looked up from germline, CDR1 is SGDLS and CDR2 is YYNGEE. This CDR3 is 12 amino acids long. CDR3 nucleotide sequence: TGTGCCAGCAGCGCCCAGAACGATGAGCAGTTCTTC. Amino acids: CASSAQNDEQFF. Complete variable domain (other parts from reference TRBV9 and TRBJ2-1): DSGVTQTPKHLITATGQRVTLRCSPRSGDLSVYWYQQSLDQGLQFLIQYYNGEERAKGNILERFSAQQFPDLHSELNLSSLELGDSALYFCASSAQNDEQFFGPGTRLTVL.